This TCR beta chain was identified during a study of cytomegalovirus exposure and HLA in healthy donors. Study background: In an earlier analysis, around 100 million unique TCR beta sequences were found from some 200 million T cells. Study results and limitations: One variant, a missense change in DCLRE1C, was linked in a later analysis to TCR beta V- and J-gene trimming. Productive status was seen about 87% or about 30% of the time for most TCR beta V segments in an earlier analysis. The classifier was said to identify cytomegalovirus status with high specificity and sensitivity.

The PCR made use of 60 Vbeta and 13 Jbeta primers. Sequencing used immunoSEQ multiplex PCR; TCRdb keeps in-frame clones, though not all of them. Among around 76,000 clones listed, 78% were seen once. CDR3 length equals 15 residues. The germline gives CDR1 LNHDA, CDR2 SQIVND (reference sequence). Trimming stripped 3 bases from V and 0 bases from J, with 9 bases between. This clone was detected only a few times. Its antigen is as yet unknown. J is TRBJ2-1 and V is TRBV19, with D uncertain. The TCR originated in a man aged 40-49 years in good health and CMV-seronegative. The specimen sequenced was PBMCs. The CDR3 here is CASSIILDSYNEQFF. Written as DNA, the CDR3 is TGTGCCAGTAGTATCATCCTAGACTCCTACAATGAGCAGTTCTTC.